These 12 T cell receptor beta chains were sequenced from one sample in a study of blood T cell repertoires in COVID-19. Assay used: immunoSEQ multiplex PCR; TCRdb lists only in-frame clones, some missing. The sample holds around 300,000 clones; about 87% are singletons and the top ten take 2.5% to 3.5%. Material for sequencing was PBMCs or T cells enriched from blood (not recorded which). The receptors stem from a woman in her 50s who had recovered from COVID-19.

This clone was recorded only once. The chain is built from TRBV2 and TRBJ2-4; tentative D call: TRBD1 (6 bases). The CDR3 length is 15 residues. The V gene's germline CDR1 is SNHLY and CDR2 FYNNEI. Trimming cost V 6 bases and J 1 base, with 13 bases left between them. The CDR3 here is CASRNYQGAKNIQYF. The CDR3 bases are TGTGCCAGCAGGAACTATCAGGGGGCCAAAAACATTCAGTACTTC.

The chain uses TRBV29-1 and TRBJ1-2; TRBD1 agrees at 10 bases. Germline trimming cut 7 bases from V and 7 bases from J; bases unmatched to any gene: 6. Germline V CDR1 and CDR2: SQVTM, ANQGSEA. CDR3 length: 12 residues. The CDR3 coding sequence is TGCAGCGCTGTGACAGGGGGCTTTGGCTACACCTTC. Residues: CSAVTGGFGYTF. Complete variable domain (other parts from reference TRBV29-1 and TRBJ1-2): SAVISQKPSRDICQRGTSLTIQCQVDSQVTMMFWYRQQPGQSLTLIATANQGSEATYESGFVIDKFPISRPNLTFSTLTVSNMSPEDSSIYLCSAVTGGFGYTFGSGTRLTVV.

V usage is TRBV6-2 or TRBV6-3 and J usage is TRBJ1-1; the D is unclear. The CDR3 is made up of 14 amino acids. CDR1 is MNHEY, CDR2 SVGEGT, per germline. The V end was cut by 2 bases, the J end by 5 bases, with 12 bases between. DNA for the CDR3: TGTGCCAGCAGTTACGCGGTCCCGGGGACTGAAGCTTTCTTT. Its translation: CASSYAVPGTEAFF.

This clone was recorded once. This sequence joins TRBV28 and TRBJ1-2, with 12 positions matching TRBD1. The CDR3 has 17 residues. V lost 3 bases, J lost 3 bases, and 8 bases stayed unmatched. Looked up from germline, CDR1 is MDHEN and CDR2 is SYDVKM. CDR3 residues: CASSFPGTGGLDYGYTF. For the CDR3, the DNA is TGTGCCAGCAGTTTTCCCGGGACAGGGGGCTTGGACTATGGCTACACCTTC.

A remark on this clone: Other DNA sequences within the sample encode an identical CDR3. This chain connects TRBV28 to TRBJ1-5, with no clear D. The germline CDR1 and CDR2 sequences are MDHEN and SYDVKM. The V end was cut by 6 bases, the J end by 3 bases, with 9 bases between. The CDR3 loop spans 13 amino acids. CDR3 sequence: CASRTGANQPQHF. The CDR3 DNA is TGTGCCAGCAGAACCGGAGCCAATCAGCCCCAGCATTTT.

This sequence joins TRBV10-3 and TRBJ1-2; 7 nucleotides line up with TRBD1. Losses at the gene ends were 10 bases for V and 6 bases for J; bases not matched to a gene: 17. This CDR3 spans 15 amino acids. Looked up from germline, CDR1 is ENHRY and CDR2 is SYGVKD. This CDR3 is CATRDSPNSSDGYTF. CDR3 sequence (DNA): TGTGCCACGAGGGACAGCCCCAACTCATCGGATGGCTACACCTTC.

This clone appeared a few times. CDR3 DNA sequence: TGTGCCAGCAAGTTGCAGACTAGCGGGAACGGGGAGCTGTTTTTT. Encoded protein: CASKLQTSGNGELFF. The genes are TRBV7-2 and TRBJ2-2, with TRBD2 identical over 11 bases. The germline V gene has CDR1 SGHTA and CDR2 FQGNSA. Unmatched junction bases numbered 8, after V lost 7 bases and J lost 7 bases. The CDR3 sequence is 15 residues long. Filled out from reference TRBV7-2 and TRBJ2-2, the complete variable domain reads GAGVSQSPSNKVTEKGKDVELRCDPISGHTALYWYRQSLGQGLEFLIYFQGNSAPDKSGLPSDRFSAERTGGSVSTLTIQRTQQEDSAVYLCASKLQTSGNGELFFGEGSRLTVL.

The rearrangement joins TRBV11-2 to TRBJ2-2; D may be TRBD2 (5 bases). This CDR3 is built from 15 residues. Germline V gives CDR1 SGHAT, CDR2 FQNNGV. With 5 bases removed from V and 2 bases from J, the gap between germline ends came to 12 bases. CDR3 residues: CASSPAAANTGELFF. DNA of the CDR3: TGTGCCAGCAGCCCAGCGGCTGCTAACACCGGGGAGCTGTTTTTT. The complete variable domain, with remaining parts taken from reference TRBV11-2 and TRBJ2-2, reads EAGVAQSPRYKIIEKRQSVAFWCNPISGHATLYWYQQILGQGPKLLIQFQNNGVVDDSQLPKDRFSAERLKGVDSTLKIQPAKLEDSAVYLCASSPAAANTGELFFGEGSRLTVL.

The chain combines TRBV7-8 with TRBJ2-7; possible D gene TRBD2, 5 bases. The CDR3 contains 16 residues. CDR1 is SGHVS, CDR2 FQNEAQ, per germline. V was cut by 5 bases and J by 0 bases, with 17 bases left in between. The CDR3 coding sequence is TGTGCCAGCAGCCAACCCTACGGCGGGCTCTCCTACGAGCAGTACTTC. As protein: CASSQPYGGLSYEQYF. Together with reference TRBV7-8 and TRBJ2-7, the CDR3 gives the full variable domain: GAGVSQSPRYKVAKRGQDVALRCDPISGHVSLFWYQQALGQGPEFLTYFQNEAQLDKSGLPSDRFFAERPEGSVSTLKIQRTQQEDSAVYLCASSQPYGGLSYEQYFGPGTRLTVT.

The rearrangement uses TRBV5-4 and TRBJ2-7; TRBD1 matches 12 bases. With V trimmed by 3 bases and J by 6 bases, 1 base remained unmatched. From germline, CDR1 is SGHNT and CDR2 YYREEE (reference sequence). The CDR3 spans 13 residues. As DNA, the CDR3 is TGTGCCAGCAGCTGGGACAGGGGGCTCGAGCAGTACTTC. Translation: CASSWDRGLEQYF.

The chain employs TRBV2 and TRBJ2-2; TRBD2 matches at 14 bases. The CDR3 covers 15 residues. Germline trimming cut 7 bases from V and 6 bases from J; bases unmatched to any gene: 4. The germline CDR1 and CDR2 sequences are SNHLY and FYNNEI. The CDR3 protein is CASTKTSGRAGELFF. CDR3 nucleotide sequence: TGTGCCAGCACCAAGACTAGCGGGAGGGCCGGGGAGCTGTTTTTT.

The CDR3 nucleotides read TGTGCCAGCAGCTTATTTGCAGGCACCCTCTCCTACGAGCAGTACTTC. Protein sequence: CASSLFAGTLSYEQYF. V and J are TRBV11-2 and TRBJ2-7; D is undetermined. The CDR3 runs to 16 residues. V was pared by 2 bases and J by 0 bases, with 14 bases between. In germline, CDR1 is SGHAT, CDR2 FQNNGV. Full variable domain (outside the CDR3, taken from reference TRBV11-2 and TRBJ2-7): EAGVAQSPRYKIIEKRQSVAFWCNPISGHATLYWYQQILGQGPKLLIQFQNNGVVDDSQLPKDRFSAERLKGVDSTLKIQPAKLEDSAVYLCASSLFAGTLSYEQYFGPGTRLTVT.